The 3 T cell receptor beta chains listed next were all sequenced from one sample in a study of blood T cell repertoires in COVID-19 (dated by TCRdb to 2018 to 2021). Receptor libraries were prepared by the immunoSEQ multiplex PCR assay. TCRdb's version of the immuneACCESS table is confined to in-frame rearrangements and falls short of the full clone set. An unresolved V gene accounts for under half of the shortfall where checked; the remainder is of unknown origin. For this sample there are approximately 300,000 clones; roughly 90% appear just once. Of the sample, roughly 3.6% falls within the top ten clones. Input material: PBMCs or T cells enriched from blood (not recorded which). The source of these receptors is a young woman who had been exposed to COVID-19.

This chain connects TRBV5-4 to TRBJ1-6, with D unresolved. This CDR3 comprises 14 residues. The germline V and J ends were trimmed by 3 bases and 4 bases, with 8 bases remaining between them. Germline-derived CDR1 and CDR2 are SGHNT and YYREEE (reference sequence). This chain's CDR3 is CASSSVEYNSPLHF. CDR3 DNA sequence: TGTGCCAGCAGCTCCGTAGAATATAATTCACCCCTCCACTTT.

The rearrangement links TRBV5-1 to TRBJ2-2; 8 bases line up with TRBD1. V shed 4 bases and J 3 bases; nucleotides not matched to a gene: 5. The CDR3 length is 15 residues. The germline CDR1 and CDR2 sequences are SGHRS and YFSETQ. This CDR3 is CASSPRTGHTGELFF. CDR3 DNA: TGCGCCAGCAGCCCCCGGACAGGGCACACCGGGGAGCTGTTTTTT.

The V and J genes are TRBV23-1 and TRBJ1-4; 12 bases fit TRBD1. TRBV23-1 is labeled an ORF, and its function is uncertain. The V gene end was trimmed by 7 bases and the J gene end by 9 bases; junction bases not matched to a gene: 9. CDR3 length: 15 residues. The DNA of the CDR3 is TGCGCCAGCACTCATATCGGGACAGGGGGCAAAAAACTGTTTTTT. Translating it yields CASTHIGTGGKKLFF.